This T cell receptor (beta chain) was recorded in a study of blood T cell repertoires in COVID-19. Study-wide background: PBMCs, B-cell-depleted T cells, or T cells provided the cDNA or gDNA that made up the material.

Original analysis: From reference gene primer amplification, estimates of nucleated cell counts were derived. This table comes from immunoSEQ multiplex PCR, and its TCRdb copy is limited to in-frame clones, with some not included. The V and J calls and the clone size are those of that table, but D and trimming were determined from the DNA. The sample includes 300,000 to 450,000 clones, around 87% seen only once; the top ten take roughly 10%. Looked up from germline, CDR1 is SGDLS and CDR2 is YYNGEE. The CDR3 is 15 residues long. V was trimmed by 0 bases and J by 7 bases, leaving 14 bases between them.

Material: peripheral blood. The chain links TRBV9 to TRBJ2-1, with D possibly TRBD2 on 6 matching bases. This receptor was identified in a woman aged 25-40 years with COVID-19, enrolled during active disease. In nucleotides, the CDR3 is TGTGCCAGCAGCGTAGCTTCTACGGGAGCAAATGAGCAGTTCTTC. It encodes CASSVASTGANEQFF.